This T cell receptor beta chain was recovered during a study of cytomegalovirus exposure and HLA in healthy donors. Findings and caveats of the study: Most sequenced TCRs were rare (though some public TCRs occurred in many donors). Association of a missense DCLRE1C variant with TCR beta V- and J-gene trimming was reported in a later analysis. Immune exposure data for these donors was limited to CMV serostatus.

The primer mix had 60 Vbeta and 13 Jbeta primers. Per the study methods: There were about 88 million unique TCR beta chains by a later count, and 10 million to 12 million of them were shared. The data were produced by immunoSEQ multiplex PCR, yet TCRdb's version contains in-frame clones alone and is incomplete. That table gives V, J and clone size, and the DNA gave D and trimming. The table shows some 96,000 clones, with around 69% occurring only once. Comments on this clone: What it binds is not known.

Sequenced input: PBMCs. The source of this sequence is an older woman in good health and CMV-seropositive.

In DNA, the CDR3 is TGTGCCAGCAGCCCTAATCGGGGGGGGCTTTTGAGGAAGAACACTGAAGCTTTCTTT. Its translation: CASSPNRGGLLRKNTEAFF. V usage is TRBV27 and J usage is TRBJ1-1, with a possible D match to TRBD1 (6 bases). Germline V gives CDR1 MNHEY, CDR2 SMNVEV (reference sequence). The CDR3 is 19 amino acids. V was pared by 6 bases and J by 1 base, with 27 bases between.